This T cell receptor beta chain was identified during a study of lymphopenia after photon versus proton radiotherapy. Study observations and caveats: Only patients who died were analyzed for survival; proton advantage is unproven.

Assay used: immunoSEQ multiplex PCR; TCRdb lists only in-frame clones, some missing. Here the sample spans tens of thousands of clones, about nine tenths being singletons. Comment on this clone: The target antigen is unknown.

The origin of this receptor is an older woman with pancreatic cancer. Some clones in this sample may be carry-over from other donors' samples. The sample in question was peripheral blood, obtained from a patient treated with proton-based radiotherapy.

Written as DNA, the CDR3 is TGTGCCAGCAGTGCTCGAGCGGGAGGGTCATACGAGCAGTACTTC. Amino acids: CASSARAGGSYEQYF. The J gene is TRBJ2-7, the V gene TRBV2; 10 bases agree with TRBD2. Trimming removed 4 bases from V and 4 bases from J; junction bases left unmatched: 7. The CDR3 extends over 15 amino acids. Germline V gene data show CDR1 as SNHLY and CDR2 as FYNNEI.